These T cell receptor beta chains were read from a single sample in a study of T cells after yellow fever vaccination. TCRdb ran MiXCR on the 5' RACE reads and lists one entry per CDR3 protein. The data contain fewer than 400,000 distinct CDR3 sequences, approximately 11% of them seen just once; the ten biggest clones take up about 3.5%. The specimen was CD4+ T cells sorted from PBMCs, collected 45 days after the yellow fever booster vaccination. The receptors were sampled from a man younger than 35 who received the YFV17D yellow fever vaccine. Both conserved end residues are part of each CDR3. Each record gives: V gene, J gene, D gene, clone size, CDR3 length, CDR3 protein, CDR3 DNA. The D gene is left open where the match is weak. Clone size is stated in some rows and not others, as once, few, many or a class when expanded.

V gene: TRBV29-1
J gene: TRBJ1-2
D gene: TRBD1
clone size: few
CDR3 length: 12
CDR3 protein: CSVAQGEYGYTF
CDR3 DNA: TGCAGCGTTGCGCAGGGGGAATATGGCTACACCTTC

V gene: TRBV6-5
J gene: TRBJ1-1
D gene: .
clone size: .
CDR3 length: 12
CDR3 protein: CASSSRTEEAFF
CDR3 DNA: TGTGCCAGCAGTTCGAGGACAGAGGAAGCTTTCTTT

V gene: TRBV7-9
J gene: TRBJ2-2
D gene: TRBD1
clone size: few
CDR3 length: 15
CDR3 protein: CASNSLQGATGELFF
CDR3 DNA: TGTGCCAGCAACTCGTTACAGGGGGCCACCGGGGAGCTGTTTTTT

V gene: TRBV6-1
J gene: TRBJ2-1
D gene: .
clone size: .
CDR3 length: 14
CDR3 protein: CASREGGNTNEQFF
CDR3 DNA: TGTGCCAGCAGGGAGGGGGGGAATACCAATGAGCAGTTCTTC

V gene: TRBV20-1
J gene: TRBJ1-1
D gene: .
clone size: .
CDR3 length: 11
CDR3 protein: CSARLPPEAFF
CDR3 DNA: TGCAGTGCTAGATTACCACCTGAAGCTTTCTTT

V gene: TRBV4-3
J gene: TRBJ1-2
D gene: .
clone size: few
CDR3 length: 13
CDR3 protein: CASSLRGSHGYTF
CDR3 DNA: TGCGCCAGCAGCCTCCGAGGCAGTCATGGCTACACCTTC

V gene: TRBV4-3
J gene: TRBJ2-3
D gene: TRBD2
clone size: many
CDR3 length: 15
CDR3 protein: CASRAGTSVPDTQYF
CDR3 DNA: TGCGCCAGCAGGGCCGGGACTAGCGTCCCAGATACGCAGTATTTT

V gene: TRBV20-1
J gene: TRBJ1-1
D gene: .
clone size: .
CDR3 length: 14
CDR3 protein: CSARSQVGAGEAFF
CDR3 DNA: TGCAGTGCTAGGTCTCAGGTGGGGGCGGGTGAAGCTTTCTTT

V gene: TRBV20-1
J gene: TRBJ1-5
D gene: .
clone size: .
CDR3 length: 11
CDR3 protein: CSARGNQPQHF
CDR3 DNA: TGCAGTGCTAGAGGGAATCAGCCCCAGCATTTT

V gene: TRBV7-2
J gene: TRBJ2-6
D gene: .
clone size: few
CDR3 length: 16
CDR3 protein: CASSWMELSGANVLTF
CDR3 DNA: TGTGCCAGCAGCTGGATGGAGCTCTCTGGGGCCAACGTCCTGACTTTC

V gene: TRBV7-9
J gene: TRBJ2-5
D gene: .
clone size: .
CDR3 length: 14
CDR3 protein: CASSLNTGEETQYF
CDR3 DNA: TGTGCCAGCAGCTTAAACACGGGCGAGGAGACCCAGTACTTC

V gene: TRBV20-1
J gene: TRBJ1-1
D gene: .
clone size: few
CDR3 length: 13
CDR3 protein: CSARVAGNTEAFF
CDR3 DNA: TGCAGTGCTAGAGTGGCAGGGAACACTGAAGCTTTCTTT